Each of the 14 T cell receptor beta chains below was sequenced from the same sample in a study of blood T cell repertoires in COVID-19. Assay used: immunoSEQ multiplex PCR; TCRdb lists only in-frame clones, some missing. The sample contains about 40,000 clones, almost 80% of which appear only once. Sequenced sample: peripheral blood. These receptors all come from a woman older than 75 with acute or convalescent COVID-19.

This chain uses TRBV19 with TRBJ1-2; 7 bases map to TRBD1. There are 14 residues in the CDR3. Germline V gives CDR1 LNHDA, CDR2 SQIVND (reference sequence). J was trimmed by 2 bases and V by 4 bases; bases with no gene match: 4. The DNA for the CDR3 is TGTGCCAGTAGTACCTTGGGACAGAACTATGGCTACACCTTC. Translated: CASSTLGQNYGYTF. The variable domain in full, with the rest retrieved from reference TRBV19 and TRBJ1-2, is DGGITQSPKYLFRKEGQNVTLSCEQNLNHDAMYWYRQDPGQGLRLIYYSQIVNDFQKGDIAEGYSVSREKKESFPLTVTSAQKNPTAFYLCASSTLGQNYGYTFGSGTRLTVV.

The chain couples TRBV6-6 to TRBJ1-1; D is unclear. Germline CDR1 is MNHNY and CDR2 is SVGAGI (reference sequence). Trimming left V 8 bases short and J 4 bases short, with 17 bases between. The CDR3 loop spans 14 amino acids. CDR3 loop: CASDNLGGLTEAFF. CDR3 DNA sequence: TGTGCCAGCGATAATTTAGGAGGCCTCACTGAAGCTTTCTTT.

The V call is TRBV5-1, the J call TRBJ1-1; 9 nucleotides align to TRBD1. The V segment lost 3 bases and the J segment 1 base; nucleotides outside the gene matches: 4. CDR1 SGHRS and CDR2 YFSETQ come from the germline V gene. This CDR3 has 15 amino acids. This CDR3 reads CASSSNRGQNTEAFF. The CDR3 bases are TGCGCCAGCAGCTCCAACAGGGGGCAGAACACTGAAGCTTTCTTT.

This chain's CDR3 is CASSLSLGGMNTEAFF. The CDR3 nucleotides read TGTGCCAGCAGTTTATCCCTGGGAGGAATGAACACTGAAGCTTTCTTT. V is TRBV27 and J is TRBJ1-1; unclear D gene. The CDR3 runs to 16 residues. Between the trimmed V and J ends, which lost 0 bases and 0 bases, there was a span of 11 bases. Germline values: CDR1 MNHEY, CDR2 SMNVEV (reference sequence).

The chain combines TRBV7-9 with TRBJ2-3, with D tentatively TRBD1 (6 bases). The germline V gene encodes CDR1 SEHNR and CDR2 FQNEAQ (reference sequence). V was shortened by 1 base and J by 3 bases, with 11 bases between the two germline ends. The CDR3 extends over 15 amino acids. The CDR3 reads CASSLEGERTDTQYF. In DNA form, the CDR3 reads TGTGCCAGCAGCTTAGAGGGGGAGAGGACAGATACGCAGTATTTT.

There are a few counts of this clone. The rearrangement joins TRBV5-1 to TRBJ2-7; 7 bases agree with TRBD1. This CDR3 contains 14 residues. J gave up 4 bases and V 0 bases, and 4 bases lay outside the gene matches. From germline, CDR1 is SGHRS and CDR2 YFSETQ. CDR3 residues: CASSLVGTDYEQYF. The CDR3 DNA is TGCGCCAGCAGCTTGGTGGGGACAGATTACGAGCAGTACTTC.

V gene TRBV6-5 combines with J gene TRBJ2-5, with TRBD2 identical over 11 bases. The length of the CDR3 is 14 residues. Per the germline V gene, CDR1 is MNHEY and CDR2 is SVGAGI. Trimming cost V 6 bases and J 5 bases; bases outside gene matches: 5. CDR3 protein: CASRKLAGAETQYF. CDR3 in DNA: TGTGCCAGCAGGAAACTAGCGGGAGCTGAGACCCAGTACTTC.

The gene calls are TRBV12-3 or TRBV12-4 and TRBJ1-6; no firm D call. V shed 2 bases and J shed 8 bases, with 7 bases lying between them. The CDR3 spans 13 residues. CDR3 loop: CASSLLGYSPLHF. The CDR3 DNA follows: TGTGCCAGCAGTTTACTCGGGTATTCACCCCTCCACTTT.

To note about this clone: The same CDR3 also results from other DNA sequences found in this sample. This chain connects TRBV4-3 to TRBJ2-1; the match to TRBD2 covers 11 bases. V trimming: 3 bases; J trimming: 5 bases; junction bases outside the gene matches: 6. CDR3 length equals 16 residues. The V gene's germline CDR1 is LGHNA and CDR2 YSLEER. The CDR3 nucleotides are TGCGCCAGCAGCCACGCCGGGACTAGCGGACACAATGAGCAGTTCTTC. Protein sequence: CASSHAGTSGHNEQFF.

This rearrangement joins TRBV18 to TRBJ2-7, with 7 bases that match TRBD1. CDR1 and CDR2 from the germline V gene are KGHSH and LQKENI. This CDR3 has 14 residues. The V and J ends lost 2 bases and 4 bases, in that order; junction bases with no gene match: 5. CDR3 amino acids: CASSPRGQMYEQYF. The CDR3 DNA reads TGTGCCAGCTCACCAAGGGGACAGATGTACGAGCAGTACTTC.

The chain recombines TRBV6-5 with TRBJ1-6; D gene ambiguous. V was trimmed by 6 bases and J by 0 bases, leaving 9 bases between them. The CDR3 is made up of 15 amino acids. Looked up from germline, CDR1 is MNHEY and CDR2 is SVGAGI. This chain's CDR3 is CASRALSSYNSPLHF. Written as DNA, the CDR3 is TGTGCCAGCAGAGCGCTTAGCTCCTATAATTCACCCCTCCACTTT.

The V call is TRBV7-8, the J call TRBJ2-3; 7 bases fit TRBD1. V lost 4 bases to trimming and J lost 4 bases; unmatched junction nucleotides: 8. This CDR3 region has 15 residues. Germline values: CDR1 SGHVS, CDR2 FQNEAQ. CDR3 sequence: CASSSTGERADTQYF. The CDR3 DNA sequence: TGTGCCAGCAGCTCCACAGGGGAGAGGGCAGATACGCAGTATTTT.

The chain links TRBV6-6 to TRBJ2-7, with a possible D match to TRBD1 (6 bases). The V end was cut by 2 bases, the J end by 0 bases, with 8 bases between. Germline V gene data show CDR1 as MNHNY and CDR2 as SVGAGI (reference sequence). CDR3 length: 14 residues. CDR3 coding DNA: TGTGCCAGCAGTTACCAGGACAGCTCCTACGAGCAGTACTTC. It codes for CASSYQDSSYEQYF.

The chain has TRBV19 and TRBJ1-4, with 7 nucleotides matching TRBD1. The V segment lost 4 bases and the J segment 14 bases; nucleotides outside the gene matches: 16. In germline, CDR1 is LNHDA, CDR2 SQIVND (reference sequence). This CDR3 is 15 amino acids long. CDR3 loop: CASSTGQEPRGWLFF. The CDR3 DNA reads TGTGCCAGTAGTACCGGACAGGAACCAAGAGGGTGGCTGTTTTTT.